The source of this TCR beta chain is a study of blood T cell repertoires in COVID-19. V gave up 3 bases and J gave up 3 bases, with 9 bases separating them. The length of the CDR3 is 13 residues. As processed by the authors: The authors estimated nucleated cell counts from reference gene primer amplification. Generated by immunoSEQ multiplex PCR, the TCRdb table keeps only in-frame clones and is missing some. V and J calls and clone size are those listed in that table; D and trimming were worked out from the DNA. The sample shows approximately 210,000 clones, 88% of them seen only once. The sequencing input was peripheral blood. The sequence was obtained from a human donor in a cohort sampled during active COVID-19. This rearrangement joins TRBV12-3 or TRBV12-4 to TRBJ2-7; D call uncertain. CDR3 protein: CASSFRRNYEQYF. In nucleotides, the CDR3 is TGTGCCAGCAGTTTTCGGCGGAACTACGAGCAGTACTTC.